This T cell receptor beta chain was sequenced in a study of CD8+CD57+ T cells in acquired aplastic anemia. This clonotype was observed a few times. J gave up 2 bases and V 3 bases, and 11 bases lay outside the gene matches. The CDR3 totals 16 residues. CDR1 SQVTM and CDR2 ANQGSEA come from the germline V gene. It was genomic DNA that served as the template for profiling TCR beta VDJ and CDR3. Using its own MiXCR run on the reads, TCRdb lists one record per CDR3 protein. The sample shows about 220,000 distinct CDR3 sequences, approximately 35% of them seen only once. Sequencing was done on a sample of sorted CD4+, CD8+, or CD8+CD57+ T cells (not recorded which) from PBMCs. This TCR came from a human donor in good health, serving as a control. V and J are TRBV29-1 and TRBJ2-5; 8 bases fit TRBD2. Written as DNA, the CDR3 is TGCAGCGTTGACCGAGGGGATAGCGGGACTCAAGAGACCCAGTACTTC. It codes for CSVDRGDSGTQETQYF. The full variable domain, rest sourced from reference TRBV29-1 and TRBJ2-5, is SAVISQKPSRDICQRGTSLTIQCQVDSQVTMMFWYRQQPGQSLTLIATANQGSEATYESGFVIDKFPISRPNLTFSTLTVSNMSPEDSSIYLCSVDRGDSGTQETQYFGPGTRLLVL.